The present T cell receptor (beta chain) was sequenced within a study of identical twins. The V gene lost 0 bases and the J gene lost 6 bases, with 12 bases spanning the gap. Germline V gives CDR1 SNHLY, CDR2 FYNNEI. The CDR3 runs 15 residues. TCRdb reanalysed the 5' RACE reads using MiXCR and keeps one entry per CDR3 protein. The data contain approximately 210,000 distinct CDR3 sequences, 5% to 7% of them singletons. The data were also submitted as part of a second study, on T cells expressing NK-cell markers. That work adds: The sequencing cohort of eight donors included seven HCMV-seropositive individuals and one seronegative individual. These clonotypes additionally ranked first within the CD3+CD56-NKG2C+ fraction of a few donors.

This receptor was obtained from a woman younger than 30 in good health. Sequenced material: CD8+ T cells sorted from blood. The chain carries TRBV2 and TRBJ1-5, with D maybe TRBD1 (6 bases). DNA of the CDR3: TGTGCCAGCAGTGAAGCCGTTTCAGGGGCTCAGCCCCAGCATTTT. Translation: CASSEAVSGAQPQHF.